The 8 T cell receptor beta chains given below trace back to one sample, sequenced in a study of T-cell reconstitution after alpha-beta-depleted transplantation in children. A TCRbeta library incorporating unique molecular identifiers was prepared. TCRdb independently ran MiXCR on the PCR reads; one entry per CDR3 protein. Among roughly 280,000 distinct CDR3 sequences listed, approximately 10% were seen once. The source was peripheral blood, collected 180 days after TCRalphabeta/CD19-depleted stem cell transplant. All receptors come from a male patient aged 2-15 years who had a stem cell transplant for chronic granulomatous disease, so the T cells may come from the graft donor.

The table lists this clonotype with many counts. The chain combines TRBV6-2 or TRBV6-3 with TRBJ2-3; 9 nucleotides line up with TRBD1. This CDR3 region has 16 residues. V lost 0 bases and J lost 7; bases outside the gene matches: 8. The germline V gene encodes CDR1 MNHEY and CDR2 SVGEGT. This chain's CDR3 is CASSYSAGQGWHTQYF. In DNA form, the CDR3 reads TGTGCCAGCAGTTACTCGGCGGGACAGGGCTGGCATACGCAGTATTTT.

This clonotype has ten or more counts. The chain couples TRBV28 to TRBJ1-4, with D possibly matching TRBD1 (6 bases). V was pared by 3 bases and J by 7 bases, with 15 bases between. CDR3 length equals 15 residues. Per germline, CDR1 MDHEN and CDR2 SYDVKM. The CDR3 reads CASSLDTGSPEKLFF. CDR3 sequence (DNA): TGTGCCAGCAGTTTGGATACAGGGAGTCCTGAAAAACTGTTTTTT.

This clonotype has a count of ten or more. This sequence joins TRBV19 and TRBJ2-7; TRBD2 matches at 7 bases. Trimming removed 4 bases from V and 3 bases from J; junction bases left unmatched: 6. The CDR3 is made up of 14 amino acids. CDR1 LNHDA and CDR2 SQIVND come from the germline V gene (reference sequence). The CDR3 here is CASSTAAGNYEQYF. The CDR3 DNA follows: TGTGCCAGTAGTACAGCAGCGGGGAACTACGAGCAGTACTTC.

This clonotype came up many times. The chain uses TRBV28 and TRBJ2-2; D is unresolved. With 3 bases removed from V and 5 bases from J, the gap between germline ends came to 7 bases. This CDR3 has 13 amino acids. Germline CDR1 MDHEN, CDR2 SYDVKM. CDR3 DNA sequence: TGTGCCAGCAGTTTTGGGGAAACCGGGGAGCTGTTTTTT. Translation: CASSFGETGELFF.

V usage is TRBV18 and J usage is TRBJ2-5, with TRBD2 matching over 12 bases. The germline CDR1 and CDR2 sequences are KGHSH and LQKENI. The trim removed 1 base at V and 2 bases at J, leaving 8 bases unmatched. This CDR3 is built from 18 residues. The CDR3 sequence is CASSPRASGGARQETQYF. CDR3 nucleotide sequence: TGTGCCAGCTCACCACGTGCTAGCGGGGGGGCCCGACAAGAGACCCAGTACTTC.

This clonotype was counted ten times or more. This sequence joins TRBV5-1 and TRBJ2-7, with 10 bases fitting TRBD2. The CDR3 loop spans 15 amino acids. Germline V lookup: CDR1 SGHRS, CDR2 YFSETQ. The trim removed 0 bases at V and 3 bases at J, leaving 3 bases unmatched. The CDR3 DNA reads TGCGCCAGCAGCTTGGGTGAGCGGGAGGGCTACGAGCAGTACTTC. Amino acid sequence: CASSLGEREGYEQYF.

This clonotype has a handful of counts. V is TRBV19 and J is TRBJ2-1; tentative D call: TRBD2 (7 bases). The ends were cut back, 7 bases at V and 3 bases at J, with 16 bases in the middle. This CDR3 comprises 15 residues. Germline V gene data show CDR1 as LNHDA and CDR2 as SQIVND (reference sequence). This CDR3 is CASKMGGAYYNEQFF. The CDR3 coding sequence is TGTGCCAGTAAAATGGGGGGGGCCTACTACAATGAGCAGTTCTTC.

This clonotype occurred many times. The CDR3 DNA sequence: TGTGCCAGCAGCCCTGAGGTCGATCATGAGCAGTTCTTC. Translated, it gives CASSPEVDHEQFF. V is TRBV12-3 or TRBV12-4 and J is TRBJ2-1; D is undetermined. With 6 bases removed from V and 8 bases from J, the gap between germline ends came to 14 bases. The CDR3 loop spans 13 amino acids.